One and the same sample provided the 27 T cell receptor beta chains below, sequenced in a study of glioma-infiltrating T cells after dendritic cell vaccination (dated by TCRdb to 2015 to 2016). Library preparation used the immunoSEQ multiplex PCR assay. TCRdb's version of the immuneACCESS table is confined to in-frame rearrangements and falls short of the full clone set. An unresolved V gene accounts for under half of the shortfall where checked; the remainder is of unknown origin. The sample table lists some 38,000 clones, approximately 82% of them with a count of one. The leading ten clones occupy roughly 7.7% of the sample. The sample here was blood, taken before dendritic cell vaccination. Receptor source: a human donor with glioblastoma.

In regard to this clone: The sample has other DNA sequences that encode this CDR3 too. The rearrangement joins TRBV7-9 to TRBJ1-2, with a possible D match to TRBD1 (5 bases). The CDR3 runs to 15 residues. V lost 0 bases, J lost 6 bases, and 14 bases lay in between. Germline V CDR1 and CDR2: SEHNR, FQNEAQ (reference sequence). CDR3 in DNA: TGTGCCAGCAGCTTAGCTTATCAGGGATTTCATGGCTACACCTTC. Translated, it gives CASSLAYQGFHGYTF.

The chain employs TRBV5-6 and TRBJ2-1, with 10 bases aligning to TRBD2. Germline V CDR1 and CDR2: SGHDT, YYEEEE. The ends lost 1 base at V and 9 bases at J; junction bases unmatched: 10. The CDR3 is 16 amino acids. The CDR3 region has the DNA TGTGCCAGCAGCTTGCTTGAGCGGGGGGGTATGGTTGAGCAGTTCTTC. Its protein product is CASSLLERGGMVEQFF.

The V gene is TRBV11-3, the J gene TRBJ1-1; D uncertain. The CDR3 spans 16 residues. Between the trimmed V and J ends, which lost 0 bases and 1 base, there was a span of 12 bases. Germline CDR1 SGHNT, CDR2 YENEEA. CDR3 loop: CASSLDGRGGNTEAFF. As DNA, the CDR3 is TGTGCCAGCAGCTTAGATGGGCGGGGTGGGAACACTGAAGCTTTCTTT.

V usage is TRBV30 and J usage is TRBJ2-5; 12 bases match TRBD2. Looked up from germline, CDR1 is GTSNPN and CDR2 is SVGIG (reference sequence). The CDR3 runs 14 residues. The junction had 3 bases not matched to a gene; V was cut back by 2 bases and J by 5 bases. The CDR3 sequence is CAWSSSGGAETQYF. The CDR3 bases are TGTGCCTGGAGTTCTAGCGGGGGGGCGGAGACCCAGTACTTC.

CDR3 nucleotide sequence: TGTGCCAGCAGCCCCGGGTCCGTTGGAGGCGAGCAGTACTTC. Residues: CASSPGSVGGEQYF. The chain employs TRBV11-3 and TRBJ2-7; D may be TRBD2 (5 bases). Germline CDR1 SGHNT, CDR2 YENEEA. CDR3 size: 14 residues. The V gene lost 5 bases and the J gene lost 6 bases, with 17 bases spanning the gap.

CDR3 DNA sequence: TGTGCCAGCAGTACCATGACAGGGCGCGTCCAAGAGACCCAGTACTTC. Translation: CASSTMTGRVQETQYF. This chain links TRBV28 with TRBJ2-5; 7 bases fit TRBD1. CDR3 length equals 16 residues. The V gene end was trimmed by 5 bases and the J gene end by 1 base; junction bases not matched to a gene: 10. Germline V CDR1 and CDR2: MDHEN, SYDVKM.

This clone was seen only a few times. The chain couples TRBV2 to TRBJ2-7, with 7 bases that match TRBD2. The V segment lost 6 bases and the J segment 3 bases; nucleotides outside the gene matches: 5. There are 13 residues in the CDR3. Germline assignment: CDR1 SNHLY and CDR2 FYNNEI. In DNA form, the CDR3 reads TGTGCCAGCAGCGCGGGGGAGAACTACGAGCAGTACTTC. Protein product: CASSAGENYEQYF.

The chain is built from TRBV6-5 and TRBJ2-2; D might be TRBD2 (6 bases). This CDR3 comprises 14 residues. CDR1 MNHEY and CDR2 SVGAGI come from the germline V gene. V was shortened by 5 bases and J by 4 bases, with 11 bases between the two germline ends. The CDR3 DNA is TGTGCCAGCAGTGAGGGACTGATCACCGGGGAGCTGTTTTTT. This translates into CASSEGLITGELFF.

V is TRBV9 and J is TRBJ2-1; D might be TRBD1 (6 bases). V was trimmed by 0 bases and J by 0 bases, leaving 16 bases between them. CDR1 is SGDLS and CDR2 is YYNGEE in the germline V gene. There are 18 residues in the CDR3. In DNA, the CDR3 is TGTGCCAGCAGCGTAGCTACCAGGGGTACAGCCTCCTACAATGAGCAGTTCTTC. Residues: CASSVATRGTASYNEQFF.

The rearrangement uses TRBV5-6 and TRBJ1-4; a weak D match, TRBD1 (6 bases). The V end lost 2 bases, the J end lost 2 bases, and 13 bases lay between the germline ends. The germline gives CDR1 SGHDT, CDR2 YYEEEE. This CDR3 is built from 16 residues. CDR3 in amino acids: CASSFFTGWTNEKLFF. In nucleotides, the CDR3 is TGTGCCAGCAGCTTTTTCACAGGGTGGACTAATGAAAAACTGTTTTTT.

The gene calls are TRBV4-1 and TRBJ2-1, with 12 bases aligning to TRBD2. Germline loops: CDR1 MGHRA, CDR2 YSYEKL. CDR3 length: 17 residues. Trimming cost V 3 bases and J 6 bases; bases outside gene matches: 9. The CDR3 here is CASSHGLAGGQGNEQFF. The CDR3 coding sequence is TGCGCCAGCAGCCACGGGCTAGCGGGGGGGCAAGGCAATGAGCAGTTCTTC.

The CDR3 region has the DNA TGTGCCAGCAGTTTTGCGGCAAGTCCAACTGAAGCTTTCTTT. Amino acids: CASSFAASPTEAFF. The chain couples TRBV27 to TRBJ1-1; the D is unclear. There are 14 residues in the CDR3. Germline-derived CDR1 and CDR2 are MNHEY and SMNVEV (reference sequence). V was cut by 3 bases and J by 5 bases, with 13 bases left in between.

This chain connects TRBV4-3 to TRBJ2-1, with 15 bases aligning to TRBD2. The CDR3 is 21 amino acids. Germline trimming cut 1 base from V and 0 bases from J; bases unmatched to any gene: 10. The germline V gene has CDR1 LGHNA and CDR2 YSLEER. The CDR3 DNA reads as TGCGCCAGCAGCCAAGTCCGGGGACTAGCGGGGGGCCTTTCCTCCTACAATGAGCAGTTCTTC. Protein product: CASSQVRGLAGGLSSYNEQFF.

The rearrangement uses TRBV5-5 and TRBJ1-5; TRBD1 aligns across 8 bases. With V trimmed by 4 bases and J by 1 base, 7 bases remained unmatched. Germline values: CDR1 SGHKS, CDR2 YYEKEE (reference sequence). The CDR3 totals 16 residues. The chain's CDR3 is CASSRFRTGSNQPQHF. CDR3 DNA: TGTGCCAGCAGCCGATTCAGGACAGGGAGCAATCAGCCCCAGCATTTT.

The rearrangement links TRBV10-2 to TRBJ2-7; TRBD2 agrees at 7 bases. This CDR3 contains 14 residues. The V gene end was trimmed by 6 bases and the J gene end by 3 bases; junction bases not matched to a gene: 8. CDR1 and CDR2 from the germline V gene are WSHSY and SAAADI. As DNA, the CDR3 is TGCGCCAGCAGGGGGGGGACCTCCATCTACGAGCAGTACTTC. This translates into CASRGGTSIYEQYF.

This sequence joins TRBV6-4 and TRBJ2-3; D may be TRBD2 (6 bases). The CDR3 length is 14 residues. CDR1 is MRHNA, CDR2 SNTAGT, per germline. V was trimmed by 5 bases and J by 1 base, leaving 10 bases between them. The CDR3 nucleotides are TGTGCCAGCAGTAGCGGGTTTGGCACAGATACGCAGTATTTT. This codes for CASSSGFGTDTQYF.

This clone was observed a handful of times. This rearrangement joins TRBV11-2 to TRBJ2-5; 9 nucleotides align to TRBD1. Germline-derived CDR1 and CDR2 are SGHAT and FQNNGV. After removal of 3 bases from V and 5 bases from J, the junction contained 7 bases not matched to a gene. CDR3 length equals 15 residues. The CDR3 loop is CASSLGTGWRETQYF. In DNA, the CDR3 is TGTGCCAGCAGCTTGGGGACAGGGTGGAGGGAGACCCAGTACTTC.

The count of this clone is one. The genes are TRBV9 and TRBJ1-4; 7 bases are shared with TRBD1. The V gene's germline CDR1 is SGDLS and CDR2 YYNGEE. The J segment lost 4 bases and the V segment lost 3 bases, leaving 9 bases of the junction unmatched. The CDR3 spans 16 residues. In DNA, the CDR3 is TGTGCCAGCAGCGATCCTAGGACAGGAATTAATGAAAAACTGTTTTTT. It encodes CASSDPRTGINEKLFF.

The chain employs TRBV27 and TRBJ1-1; D possibly corresponds to TRBD1 (6 bases). This CDR3 has 15 amino acids. The V gene lost 4 bases and the J gene lost 0 bases, with 12 bases spanning the gap. Germline-derived CDR1 and CDR2 are MNHEY and SMNVEV (reference sequence). CDR3 loop: CASSSHRVMNTEAFF. The CDR3 DNA is TGTGCCAGCAGTTCCCACAGGGTAATGAACACTGAAGCTTTCTTT.

The chain carries TRBV4-3 and TRBJ2-1; 9 bases line up with TRBD2. CDR1 and CDR2 from the germline V gene are LGHNA and YSLEER. The V gene end was trimmed by 0 bases and the J gene end by 3 bases; junction bases not matched to a gene: 12. The CDR3 spans 19 residues. CDR3 in amino acids: CASSQDLSGGPNFYNEQFF. The CDR3 coding sequence is TGCGCCAGCAGCCAAGATCTTAGCGGGGGCCCTAACTTCTACAATGAGCAGTTCTTC.

This chain connects TRBV5-4 to TRBJ2-7, with a possible D match to TRBD2 (6 bases). The CDR3 is 13 residues long. Per germline, CDR1 SGHNT and CDR2 YYREEE (reference sequence). The germline V and J ends were trimmed by 3 bases and 6 bases, with 13 bases remaining between them. CDR3 in DNA: TGTGCCAGCAGCTGGAAGGGACTCCCCGAGCAGTACTTC. It encodes CASSWKGLPEQYF.

This clone was seen only once. The chain links TRBV19 to TRBJ1-2; the D gene is possibly TRBD1 (6 bases). The CDR3 loop spans 15 amino acids. V shed 5 bases and J shed 8 bases, with 21 bases lying between them. Per the germline V gene, CDR1 is LNHDA and CDR2 is SQIVND (reference sequence). This CDR3 reads CASSPHAGDPGGYTF. CDR3 nucleotide sequence: TGTGCCAGTAGTCCGCACGCAGGGGATCCCGGAGGCTACACCTTC.

J is TRBJ2-3 and V is TRBV9; TRBD2 matches at 7 bases. Germline values: CDR1 SGDLS, CDR2 YYNGEE. Trimming at V came to 4 bases and at J to 9 bases, leaving 8 bases not matched to a gene. The CDR3 totals 13 residues. The CDR3 DNA is TGTGCCAGCAGCCCACGGGGAGGGCGCACGCAGTATTTT. Its translation: CASSPRGGRTQYF. Variable domain in full (rest from reference TRBV9 and TRBJ2-3): DSGVTQTPKHLITATGQRVTLRCSPRSGDLSVYWYQQSLDQGLQFLIQYYNGEERAKGNILERFSAQQFPDLHSELNLSSLELGDSALYFCASSPRGGRTQYFGPGTRLTVL.

J is TRBJ2-5 and V is TRBV28; 10 nucleotides match TRBD1. The V segment lost 4 bases and the J segment 5 bases; nucleotides outside the gene matches: 4. Germline lookup yields CDR1 MDHEN and CDR2 SYDVKM. The CDR3 sequence is 14 residues long. The CDR3 protein is CASSWDRGMETQYF. The CDR3 region has the DNA TGTGCCAGCAGTTGGGACAGGGGCATGGAGACCCAGTACTTC.

The CDR3 reads CASSVKGADTEAFF. The CDR3 DNA reads as TGTGCCAGCAGTGTAAAGGGGGCAGACACTGAAGCTTTCTTT. This chain joins TRBV2 and TRBJ1-1, with TRBD1 matching over 7 bases. V lost 4 bases, J lost 3 bases, and 5 bases stayed unmatched. Germline CDR1 and CDR2: SNHLY and FYNNEI. CDR3 length equals 14 residues.

The chain combines TRBV7-2 with TRBJ2-5; 9 bases agree with TRBD2. Per germline, CDR1 SGHTA and CDR2 FQGNSA. The V segment lost 4 bases and the J segment 5 bases; nucleotides outside the gene matches: 17. CDR3 length equals 18 residues. This chain's CDR3 is CASSWVLAGGRTGETQYF. In DNA form, the CDR3 reads TGTGCCAGCAGCTGGGTACTAGCGGGTGGACGCACCGGGGAGACCCAGTACTTC.

The J gene is TRBJ2-2, the V gene TRBV11-2; TRBD1 agrees at 7 bases. Trimming removed 8 bases from V and 5 bases from J; junction bases left unmatched: 11. Germline CDR1 reads SGHAT; CDR2 reads FQNNGV. The CDR3 extends over 15 amino acids. CDR3 sequence reads: CASLEIRGPTGELFF. The CDR3 DNA reads TGTGCCAGCCTGGAGATTAGGGGGCCTACCGGGGAGCTGTTTTTT.